These 6 T cell receptor beta chains originate from one sample sequenced in a study of OX40 agonist ivuxolimab in advanced cancers. Libraries came from the immunoSEQ multiplex PCR assay. TCRdb retrieved this table from immuneACCESS and kept in-frame rearrangements only. Not all clones are present; in checked studies, unresolved V genes account for under half, and no reason is known for the remainder. The sample table lists about 120,000 clones, around 93% of them with a count of one. 0.15% to 0.17% of the sample is held by the ten biggest clonotypes. The starting material was CD4+ or CD8+ T cells sorted from blood, obtained in a trial of the OX40 agonist ivuxolimab. The receptor set was obtained from an adult with an advanced solid tumor such as melanoma, head and neck, liver or kidney cancer.

Comment on this clone: Other nucleotide sequences from this sample produce the same CDR3. The gene calls are TRBV4-1 and TRBJ2-1; 8 bases line up with TRBD2. Trimming took 0 bases from V and 0 from J; bases not matched to a gene: 1. There are 16 residues in the CDR3. Germline V gene lookup returns CDR1 MGHRA and CDR2 YSYEKL. The CDR3 here is CASSQDRGGSYNEQFF. The CDR3 nucleotides are TGCGCCAGCAGCCAAGATCGGGGGGGCTCCTACAATGAGCAGTTCTTC.

In this sample, this clone turned up once. J is TRBJ2-7 and V is TRBV18; 9 bases map to TRBD2. Trimming removed 3 bases from V and 3 bases from J; junction bases left unmatched: 9. Per germline, CDR1 KGHSH and CDR2 LQKENI. This CDR3 region has 16 residues. The chain's CDR3 is CASSPPRTSDHYEQYF. CDR3 sequence (DNA): TGTGCCAGCTCACCTCCTCGGACTAGCGACCACTACGAGCAGTACTTC.

The chain couples TRBV6-5 to TRBJ1-2; D call uncertain. The germline gives CDR1 MNHEY, CDR2 SVGAGI. Trimming pared 6 bases from V and 7 bases from J, leaving 12 bases between. This CDR3 spans 12 amino acids. The CDR3 DNA reads as TGTGCCAGCAGCCGACCGGATGGTGGCTACACCTTC. Translating it yields CASSRPDGGYTF.

The J gene is TRBJ1-5, the V gene TRBV7-3; tentatively, D is TRBD1 (6 bases). V gave up 1 base and J gave up 5 bases, with 6 bases separating them. Germline V gives CDR1 SGHTA, CDR2 FQGTGA. The CDR3 is 13 residues long. The CDR3 bases are TGTGCCAGCAGCTTAAACAGGGATCAGCCCCAGCATTTT. Translation gives CASSLNRDQPQHF.

The rearrangement uses TRBV7-3 and TRBJ2-2; the match to TRBD1 covers 9 bases. The germline CDR1 and CDR2 sequences are SGHTA and FQGTGA. V gave up 6 bases and J gave up 6 bases; unmatched junction bases: 11. The CDR3 extends over 16 amino acids. In nucleotides, the CDR3 is TGTGCCAGCAGGTCACAGGGGGCCAGTAGTTCCGGGGAGCTGTTTTTT. Amino acid sequence: CASRSQGASSSGELFF.

This rearrangement joins TRBV7-2 to TRBJ2-5; D assignment may be TRBD1 or TRBD2 (5 bases each). V gave up 5 bases and J gave up 1 base, with 11 bases separating them. The CDR3 loop spans 14 amino acids. Per the germline V gene, CDR1 is SGHTA and CDR2 is FQGNSA. CDR3 nucleotides: TGTGCCAGCAGCAGCACTAGGGGCCAAGAGACCCAGTACTTC. This encodes CASSSTRGQETQYF.